The 32 T cell receptor beta chains in this list originate from one sample, sequenced in a study of cytomegalovirus exposure and HLA in healthy donors. Use of 60 Vbeta and 13 Jbeta primers characterized the PCR. The table came from immunoSEQ multiplex PCR; TCRdb's copy has only in-frame clones and leaves some out. The sample lists some 240,000 clones, 80% to 95% occurring once. Sequencing input: PBMCs. The receptors derive from a girl aged 2-10 years in good health and CMV-seronegative.

The V call is TRBV5-1, the J call TRBJ2-7; TRBD1 matches at 7 bases. The length of the CDR3 is 15 residues. Germline assignment: CDR1 SGHRS and CDR2 YFSETQ. Unmatched junction bases numbered 13, after V lost 4 bases and J lost 6 bases. This CDR3 is CASSNPFAGGIEQYF. In nucleotides, the CDR3 is TGCGCCAGCAGCAATCCCTTCGCAGGGGGAATCGAGCAGTACTTC.

This clone was found once. The chain is built from TRBV5-6 and TRBJ2-4; tentatively, D is TRBD1 (5 bases). The CDR3 has 15 amino acids. Trimming pared 1 base from V and 1 base from J, leaving 9 bases between. Per germline, CDR1 SGHDT and CDR2 YYEEEE. CDR3 coding DNA: TGTGCCAGCAGCTTGATCCCAGGGGCCAAAAACATTCAGTACTTC. This sequence encodes CASSLIPGAKNIQYF.

The rearrangement uses TRBV6-5 and TRBJ1-2; maybe TRBD1 (6 bases). With 10 bases removed from V and 0 bases from J, the gap between germline ends came to 18 bases. Per germline, CDR1 MNHEY and CDR2 SVGAGI. The CDR3 is made up of 15 amino acids. The CDR3 loop reads CATVLDRITNYGYTF. The DNA of the CDR3 is TGTGCCACCGTCCTTGACAGGATCACTAACTATGGCTACACCTTC.

The genes are TRBV2 and TRBJ1-3, with 7 positions matching TRBD1. The junction had 9 bases not matched to a gene; V was cut back by 7 bases and J by 0 bases. Germline V gene data show CDR1 as SNHLY and CDR2 as FYNNEI. This CDR3 spans 16 amino acids. DNA of the CDR3: TGTGCCAGCATCCCGACCAGGGGGTCCTCTGGAAACACCATATATTTT. Amino acids: CASIPTRGSSGNTIYF.

This chain connects TRBV5-5 to TRBJ1-2; TRBD1 is a possible D gene (6 bases). V gave up 3 bases and J gave up 4 bases, with 13 bases separating them. This CDR3 spans 14 amino acids. Germline loops: CDR1 SGHKS, CDR2 YYEKEE (reference sequence). CDR3 bases: TGTGCCAGCAGCTCCACAGGGTTTGGCTATGGCTACACCTTC. Translating it yields CASSSTGFGYGYTF.

This clone was recorded only once. The rearrangement joins TRBV7-9 to TRBJ2-2; tentatively, D is TRBD1 (6 bases). Germline CDR1 is SEHNR and CDR2 is FQNEAQ (reference sequence). The CDR3 spans 15 residues. V shed 4 bases and J shed 5 bases, with 14 bases lying between them. The CDR3 protein is CASSSWTDGTGELFF. CDR3 sequence (DNA): TGTGCCAGCAGCTCATGGACAGATGGAACCGGGGAGCTGTTTTTT.

This chain joins TRBV9 and TRBJ2-1, with D unclear. The CDR3 runs to 14 residues. Trimming took off 0 bases at V and 6 bases at J, with 10 bases between the two ends. Germline values: CDR1 SGDLS, CDR2 YYNGEE. CDR3: CASSVAISGNEQFF. The CDR3 DNA follows: TGTGCCAGCAGCGTAGCCATTAGTGGCAATGAGCAGTTCTTC.

This rearrangement joins TRBV5-8 to TRBJ2-7; 8 bases are a match to TRBD1. This CDR3 is built from 16 residues. V shed 4 bases, J shed 6 bases, and the junction held 15 bases outside the gene matches. From germline, CDR1 is SGHTS and CDR2 YDEGEE. CDR3 in amino acids: CASSLTGATLDGEQYF. In DNA, the CDR3 is TGTGCCAGCAGCCTGACAGGGGCAACTTTAGATGGCGAGCAGTACTTC.

The CDR3 nucleotides are TGTGCCAGCAGGCAGGGGCACTCCTACGAGCAGTACTTC. Translation gives CASRQGHSYEQYF. This rearrangement joins TRBV27 to TRBJ2-7, with TRBD1 as a possible D gene (6 bases). The ends were cut back, 6 bases at V and 0 bases at J, with 9 bases in the middle. Germline CDR1 reads MNHEY; CDR2 reads SMNVEV (reference sequence). The CDR3 is 13 amino acids.

The J gene is TRBJ1-1, the V gene TRBV30, with D unresolved. The V end lost 6 bases, the J end lost 4 bases, and 6 bases lay between the germline ends. The germline V gene has CDR1 GTSNPN and CDR2 SVGIG (reference sequence). This CDR3 is built from 10 residues. The chain's CDR3 is CACLSTEAFF. The CDR3 nucleotides are TGTGCCTGTCTGTCCACTGAAGCTTTCTTT.

This sequence joins TRBV19 and TRBJ1-4; 12 nucleotides line up with TRBD1. The CDR3 totals 18 residues. Germline V CDR1 and CDR2: LNHDA, SQIVND (reference sequence). V was pared by 3 bases and J by 8 bases, with 13 bases of the junction left unmatched. CDR3 protein: CASSMGGTGGASAEKLFF. DNA for the CDR3: TGTGCCAGTAGTATGGGCGGGACAGGGGGCGCGTCGGCAGAAAAACTGTTTTTT.

This clone has more than one count but fewer than ten. The gene calls are TRBV6-1 and TRBJ1-2; tentatively, D is TRBD1 (6 bases). The V end was cut by 2 bases, the J end by 2 bases, with 21 bases between. The germline gives CDR1 MNHNS, CDR2 SASEGT. The CDR3 is 18 amino acids. The CDR3 sequence is CASSESRGKDRRNYGYTF. CDR3 coding DNA: TGTGCCAGCAGTGAATCAAGGGGAAAAGACAGGCGGAACTATGGCTACACCTTC.

The genes are TRBV1 and TRBJ2-5; TRBD2 is the table's D call, not checked against the DNA. TRBV1 is annotated as a pseudogene. The CDR3 is 16 amino acids. CDR3 DNA sequence: TGCACCAGCAGCCAAGAAAGCGGGAGGGTCTTGGAGACCCAGTACTTC. Its translation: CTSSQESGRVLETQYF.

This clone was counted a few times. The rearrangement joins TRBV7-9 to TRBJ2-1; D is possibly TRBD2 (6 bases). Trimming took off 1 base at V and 10 bases at J, with 17 bases between the two ends. CDR1 and CDR2 from the germline V gene are SEHNR and FQNEAQ (reference sequence). The CDR3 sequence is 15 residues long. The CDR3 region is CASSLENRESGEQFF. CDR3 DNA: TGTGCCAGCAGCTTAGAAAACCGGGAGTCGGGCGAGCAGTTCTTC.

The chain uses TRBV5-4 and TRBJ2-5; 9 bases fit TRBD2. CDR3 length: 17 amino acids. Trimming at V came to 0 bases and at J to 0 bases, leaving 6 bases not matched to a gene. Germline CDR1 SGHNT, CDR2 YYREEE (reference sequence). The CDR3 loop is CASSLVAGGLHQETQYF. The CDR3 DNA follows: TGTGCCAGCAGCTTGGTGGCGGGAGGGCTCCACCAAGAGACCCAGTACTTC.

A few counts support this clone. Other nucleotide sequences from this sample produce the same CDR3. V is TRBV6-5 and J is TRBJ2-7; 8 bases align to TRBD2. CDR1 and CDR2 (germline): MNHEY, SVGAGI. This CDR3 spans 15 amino acids. With 0 bases clipped from V and 0 bases from J, the junction kept 1 base outside the gene matches. The CDR3 reads CASSYSGTSSYEQYF. Here the CDR3 DNA reads TGTGCCAGCAGTTACTCGGGGACTAGCTCCTACGAGCAGTACTTC.

The gene calls are TRBV19 and TRBJ2-1, with D unresolved. CDR3 length: 16 residues. The germline V gene has CDR1 LNHDA and CDR2 SQIVND (reference sequence). Trimming shortened V by 1 base and J by 3 bases, and 13 bases separated the two germline ends. CDR3 amino acids: CASSIVGKTFYNEQFF. CDR3 DNA: TGTGCCAGTAGTATAGTAGGCAAGACTTTCTACAATGAGCAGTTCTTC.

This clone occurred a few times. The genes are TRBV6-5 and TRBJ1-1; no definite D call. Germline V gene sequence: CDR1 MNHEY, CDR2 SVGAGI. This CDR3 region has 11 residues. Trimming cost V 8 bases and J 4 bases, with 8 bases left between them. The CDR3 DNA reads as TGTGCCAGCCGGTTTGGCACTGAAGCTTTCTTT. This sequence encodes CASRFGTEAFF.

As regards this clone: The junction departs from germline at one end; a sequencing error may be responsible. The J gene is TRBJ2-1, the V gene TRBV2, with 8 bases fitting TRBD1. In germline, CDR1 is SNHLY, CDR2 FYNNEI. The CDR3 is 16 residues long. The CDR3 nucleotides are TGTGCCAGCAATGAAAGACTGGACAGGGCCTACAATGAGCAGTTCTTC. Translated: CASNERLDRAYNEQFF.

V usage is TRBV5-1 and J usage is TRBJ2-3, with unresolved D. In germline, CDR1 is SGHRS, CDR2 YFSETQ. V gave up 4 bases and J gave up 4 bases, with 13 bases separating them. CDR3 length equals 14 residues. CDR3 DNA sequence: TGCGCCAGCAGCCGCATGAGCCGCGCAGATACGCAGTATTTT. It codes for CASSRMSRADTQYF.

This rearrangement joins TRBV28 to TRBJ2-5; 8 bases are a match to TRBD1. Trimming took 7 bases from V and 4 from J; bases not matched to a gene: 8. The CDR3 extends over 14 amino acids. CDR1 is MDHEN and CDR2 is SYDVKM in the germline V gene. CDR3 protein: CASKRLDRAETQYF. The CDR3 DNA reads TGTGCCAGCAAACGACTGGACAGGGCAGAGACCCAGTACTTC.

CDR3 bases: TGTGCCAGCAGCGTTGGACCGCTTATGACAGGGGTGAACTATGGCTACACCTTC. Amino acid sequence: CASSVGPLMTGVNYGYTF. The V and J genes are TRBV9 and TRBJ1-2; 8 bases align to TRBD1. The CDR3 loop spans 18 amino acids. V shed 2 bases and J 2 bases; nucleotides not matched to a gene: 14. Germline V gene sequence: CDR1 SGDLS, CDR2 YYNGEE.

The chain uses TRBV7-4 and TRBJ2-1; D is unclear. V was trimmed by 1 base and J by 0 bases, leaving 13 bases between them. Germline loops: CDR1 SGHVT, CDR2 SQSDAQ. The CDR3 contains 17 residues. CDR3 sequence reads: CASSLVSILSSYNEQFF. The CDR3 DNA is TGTGCCAGCAGCTTAGTGAGCATATTAAGCTCCTACAATGAGCAGTTCTTC.

This chain connects TRBV9 to TRBJ1-4; D perhaps matches TRBD1 (5 bases). The CDR3 has 16 amino acids. Per the germline V gene, CDR1 is SGDLS and CDR2 is YYNGEE. Deletions cut 4 bases from V and 4 bases from J, with 17 bases between. CDR3 nucleotide sequence: TGTGCCAGCAGCCCCGCGGGGGGACGGTTTAATGAAAAACTGTTTTTT. This codes for CASSPAGGRFNEKLFF. Using reference TRBV9 and TRBJ1-4 for the parts outside the CDR3, the full variable domain is DSGVTQTPKHLITATGQRVTLRCSPRSGDLSVYWYQQSLDQGLQFLIQYYNGEERAKGNILERFSAQQFPDLHSELNLSSLELGDSALYFCASSPAGGRFNEKLFFGSGTQLSVL.

The chain employs TRBV4-2 and TRBJ1-2; D possibly corresponds to TRBD1 (6 bases). Trimming removed 0 bases at V and 4 bases at J, with 24 bases between. Germline V gives CDR1 LGHNA, CDR2 YNFKEQ. This CDR3 is built from 19 residues. CDR3 sequence reads: CASSQDLGGQGIWIYGYTF. The DNA for the CDR3 is TGTGCCAGCAGCCAAGATCTTGGGGGACAAGGGATTTGGATCTATGGCTACACCTTC.

The chain is built from TRBV7-8 and TRBJ2-5, with a possible D match to TRBD1 (5 bases). Germline CDR1 reads SGHVS; CDR2 reads FQNEAQ. The CDR3 contains 14 residues. V gave up 4 bases and J gave up 4 bases, with 13 bases separating them. The CDR3 DNA reads TGTGCCAGCAGCTCCAACACAGGCCTAGAGACCCAGTACTTC. Its protein is CASSSNTGLETQYF.

The chain has TRBV2 and TRBJ2-2; 7 positions match TRBD1. The CDR3 loop spans 16 amino acids. Germline CDR1 reads SNHLY; CDR2 reads FYNNEI. Losses at the gene ends were 3 bases for V and 0 bases for J; bases not matched to a gene: 4. In nucleotides, the CDR3 is TGTGCCAGCAGTGAGGGGCAGGGGGCGAACACCGGGGAGCTGTTTTTT. Protein: CASSEGQGANTGELFF.

V is TRBV19 and J is TRBJ1-5, with TRBD1 as a possible D gene (5 bases). Trimming cost V 3 bases and J 4 bases, with 13 bases left between them. This CDR3 is 15 amino acids long. Germline V gene sequence: CDR1 LNHDA, CDR2 SQIVND (reference sequence). The CDR3 DNA sequence: TGTGCCAGTAGTATCGATCCAGGGCGGAATCAGCCCCAGCATTTT. This encodes CASSIDPGRNQPQHF.

The chain is built from TRBV6-1 and TRBJ2-5, with 10 bases lining up with TRBD1. The J call may be mistaken, given a closer DNA end match to TRBJ2-7. The CDR3 runs 16 residues. Germline V gives CDR1 MNHNS, CDR2 SASEGT. CDR3 amino acids: CASSEVGTGAPYEQYF. The DNA of the CDR3 is TGTGCCAGCAGTGAAGTTGGGACAGGGGCCCCCTACGAGCAGTACTTC.

The rearrangement joins TRBV19 to TRBJ1-5; a weak D match, TRBD1 (5 bases). Germline V gives CDR1 LNHDA, CDR2 SQIVND (reference sequence). There are 13 residues in the CDR3. Trimming removed 3 bases at V and 6 bases at J, with 9 bases between. This CDR3 reads CASSIGGIQPQHF. Written as DNA, the CDR3 is TGTGCCAGTAGTATTGGGGGGATTCAGCCCCAGCATTTT.

The rearrangement links TRBV2 to TRBJ1-2, with D perhaps TRBD1 (6 bases). V lost 6 bases and J lost 7, with 21 bases in between. CDR3 length: 15 residues. Germline loops: CDR1 SNHLY, CDR2 FYNNEI. Here the CDR3 reads CASSDGQPHPGGYTF. The CDR3 nucleotides are TGTGCCAGCAGCGACGGACAGCCCCATCCGGGTGGCTACACCTTC. The full variable domain, rest sourced from reference TRBV2 and TRBJ1-2, is EPEVTQTPSHQVTQMGQEVILRCVPISNHLYFYWYRQILGQKVEFLVSFYNNEISEKSEIFDDQFSVERPDGSNFTLKIRSTKLEDSAMYFCASSDGQPHPGGYTFGSGTRLTVV.

The rearrangement joins TRBV13 to TRBJ1-1; D gene unclear. V lost 3 bases, J lost 0 bases, and 8 bases lay in between. CDR3 length: 14 residues. The V gene's germline CDR1 is PRHDT and CDR2 FYEKMQ (reference sequence). The CDR3 protein is CASSFRGMNTEAFF. Written as DNA, the CDR3 is TGTGCCAGCAGCTTTCGGGGAATGAACACTGAAGCTTTCTTT.